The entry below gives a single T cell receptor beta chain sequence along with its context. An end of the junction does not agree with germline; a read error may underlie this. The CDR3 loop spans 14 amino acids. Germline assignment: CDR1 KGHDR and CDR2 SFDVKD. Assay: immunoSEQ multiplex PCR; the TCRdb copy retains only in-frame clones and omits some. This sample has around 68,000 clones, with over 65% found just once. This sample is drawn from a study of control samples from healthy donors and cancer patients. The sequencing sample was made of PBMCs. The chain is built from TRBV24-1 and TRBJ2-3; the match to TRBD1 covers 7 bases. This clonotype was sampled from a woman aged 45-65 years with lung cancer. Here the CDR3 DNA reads TGTGCCACCAGTGAACGGGACAGCACAGATGCGCAGTATTTT. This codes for CATSERDSTDAQYF.